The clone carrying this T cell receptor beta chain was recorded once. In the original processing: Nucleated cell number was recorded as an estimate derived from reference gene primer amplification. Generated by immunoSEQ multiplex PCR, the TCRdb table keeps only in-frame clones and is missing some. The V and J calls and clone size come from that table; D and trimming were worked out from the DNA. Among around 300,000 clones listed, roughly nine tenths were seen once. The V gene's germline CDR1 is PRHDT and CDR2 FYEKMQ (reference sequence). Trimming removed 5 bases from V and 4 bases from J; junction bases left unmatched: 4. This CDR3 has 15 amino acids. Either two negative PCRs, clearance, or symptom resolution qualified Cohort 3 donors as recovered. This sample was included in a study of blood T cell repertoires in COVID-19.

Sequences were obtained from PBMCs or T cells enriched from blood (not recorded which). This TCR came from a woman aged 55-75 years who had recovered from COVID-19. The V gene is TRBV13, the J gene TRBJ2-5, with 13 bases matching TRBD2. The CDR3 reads CASSRTSGGGETQYF. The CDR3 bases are TGTGCCAGCAGCCGGACTAGCGGGGGAGGAGAGACCCAGTACTTC.